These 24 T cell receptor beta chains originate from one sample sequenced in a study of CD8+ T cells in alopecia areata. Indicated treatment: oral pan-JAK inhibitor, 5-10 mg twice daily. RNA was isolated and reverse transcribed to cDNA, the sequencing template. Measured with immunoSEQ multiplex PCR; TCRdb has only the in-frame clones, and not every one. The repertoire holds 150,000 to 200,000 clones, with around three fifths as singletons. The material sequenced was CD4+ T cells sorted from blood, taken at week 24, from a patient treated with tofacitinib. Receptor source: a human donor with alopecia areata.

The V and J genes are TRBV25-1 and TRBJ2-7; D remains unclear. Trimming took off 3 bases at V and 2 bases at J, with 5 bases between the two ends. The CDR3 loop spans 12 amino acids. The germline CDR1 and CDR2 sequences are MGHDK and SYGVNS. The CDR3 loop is CASSDRPYEQYF. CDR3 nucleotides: TGTGCCAGCAGTGACCGACCCTACGAGCAGTACTTC.

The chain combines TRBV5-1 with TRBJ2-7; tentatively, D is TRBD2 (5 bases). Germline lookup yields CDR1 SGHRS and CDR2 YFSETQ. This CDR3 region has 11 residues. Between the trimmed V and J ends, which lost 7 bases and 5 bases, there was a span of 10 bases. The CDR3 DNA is TGCGCCAGCCGTCTGAGGGACGAGCAGTACTTC. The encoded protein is CASRLRDEQYF.

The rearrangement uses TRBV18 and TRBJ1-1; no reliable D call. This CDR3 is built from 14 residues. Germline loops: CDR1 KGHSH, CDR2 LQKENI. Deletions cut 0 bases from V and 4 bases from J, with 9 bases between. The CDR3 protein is CASSPPNGVTEAFF. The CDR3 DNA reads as TGTGCCAGCTCACCACCGAATGGGGTCACTGAAGCTTTCTTT.

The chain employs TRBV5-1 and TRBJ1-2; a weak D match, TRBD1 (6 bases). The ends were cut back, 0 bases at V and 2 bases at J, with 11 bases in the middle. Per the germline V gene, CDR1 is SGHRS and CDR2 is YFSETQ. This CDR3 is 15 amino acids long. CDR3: CASSLDGGRNYGYTF. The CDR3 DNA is TGCGCCAGCAGCTTGGATGGGGGGCGGAACTATGGCTACACCTTC.

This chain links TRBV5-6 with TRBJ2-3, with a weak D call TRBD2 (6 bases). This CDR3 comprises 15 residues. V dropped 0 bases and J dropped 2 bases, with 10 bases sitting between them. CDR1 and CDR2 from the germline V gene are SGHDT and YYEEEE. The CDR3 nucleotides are TGTGCCAGCAGCTTGGGGGGCGGGGCCACAGATACGCAGTATTTT. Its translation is CASSLGGGATDTQYF.

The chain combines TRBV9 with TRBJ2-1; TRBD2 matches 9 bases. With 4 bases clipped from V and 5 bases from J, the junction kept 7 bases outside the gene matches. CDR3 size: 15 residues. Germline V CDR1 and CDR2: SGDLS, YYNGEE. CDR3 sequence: CASSRERGANNEQFF. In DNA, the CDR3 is TGTGCCAGCAGCCGGGAGCGGGGGGCCAACAATGAGCAGTTCTTC.

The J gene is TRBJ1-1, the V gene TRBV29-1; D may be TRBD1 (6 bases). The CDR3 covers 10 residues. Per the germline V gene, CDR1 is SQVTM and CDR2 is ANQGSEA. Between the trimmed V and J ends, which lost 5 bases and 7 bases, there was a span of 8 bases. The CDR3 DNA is TGCAGCGTTAAACAGGGTGAAGCTTTCTTT. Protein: CSVKQGEAFF.

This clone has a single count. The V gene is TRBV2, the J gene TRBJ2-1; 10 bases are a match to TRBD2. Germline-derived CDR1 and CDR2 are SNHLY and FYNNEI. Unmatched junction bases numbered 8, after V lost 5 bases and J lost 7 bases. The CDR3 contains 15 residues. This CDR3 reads CASSPRTSGLNEQFF. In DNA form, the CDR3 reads TGTGCCAGCAGTCCACGGACTAGCGGCTTGAATGAGCAGTTCTTC.

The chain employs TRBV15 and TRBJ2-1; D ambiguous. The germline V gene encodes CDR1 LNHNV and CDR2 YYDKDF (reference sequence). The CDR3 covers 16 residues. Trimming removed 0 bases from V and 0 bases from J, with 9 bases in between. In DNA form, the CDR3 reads TGTGCCACCAGCAGAGATCGAGTGAGCTCCTACAATGAGCAGTTCTTC. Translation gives CATSRDRVSSYNEQFF.

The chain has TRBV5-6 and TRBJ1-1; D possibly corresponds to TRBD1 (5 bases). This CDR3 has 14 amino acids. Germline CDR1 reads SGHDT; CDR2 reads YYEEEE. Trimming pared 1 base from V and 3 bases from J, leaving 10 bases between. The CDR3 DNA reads TGTGCCAGCAGCTTGATCCCGGGGGACACTGAAGCTTTCTTT. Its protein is CASSLIPGDTEAFF.

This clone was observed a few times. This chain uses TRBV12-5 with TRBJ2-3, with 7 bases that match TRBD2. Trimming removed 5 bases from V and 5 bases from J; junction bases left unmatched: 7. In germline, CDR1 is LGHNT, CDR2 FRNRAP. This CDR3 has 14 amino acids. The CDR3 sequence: CASGLPWEGDTQYF. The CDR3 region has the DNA TGTGCTAGTGGTCTACCCTGGGAGGGAGATACGCAGTATTTT.

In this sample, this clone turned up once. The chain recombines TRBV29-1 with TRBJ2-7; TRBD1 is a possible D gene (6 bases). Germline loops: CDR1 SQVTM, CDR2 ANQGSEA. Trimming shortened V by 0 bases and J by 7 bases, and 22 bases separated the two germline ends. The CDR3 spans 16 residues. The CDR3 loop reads CSVEDLHRGQYGEQYF. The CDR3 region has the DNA TGCAGCGTTGAAGATCTTCATAGGGGACAATATGGAGAGCAGTACTTC.

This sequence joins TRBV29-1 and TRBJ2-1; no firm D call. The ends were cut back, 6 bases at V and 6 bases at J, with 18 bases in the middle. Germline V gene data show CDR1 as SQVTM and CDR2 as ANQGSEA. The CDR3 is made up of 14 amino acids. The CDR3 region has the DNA TGCAGCGTAAGGCCGGGCATCCAAGGCAATGAGCAGTTCTTC. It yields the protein CSVRPGIQGNEQFF.

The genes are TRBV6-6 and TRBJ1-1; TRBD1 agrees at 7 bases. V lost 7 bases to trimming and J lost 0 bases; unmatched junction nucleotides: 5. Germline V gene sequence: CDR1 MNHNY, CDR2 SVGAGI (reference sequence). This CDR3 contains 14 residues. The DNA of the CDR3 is TGTGCCAGCATCTTACAGGGGCTGAACACTGAAGCTTTCTTT. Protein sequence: CASILQGLNTEAFF.

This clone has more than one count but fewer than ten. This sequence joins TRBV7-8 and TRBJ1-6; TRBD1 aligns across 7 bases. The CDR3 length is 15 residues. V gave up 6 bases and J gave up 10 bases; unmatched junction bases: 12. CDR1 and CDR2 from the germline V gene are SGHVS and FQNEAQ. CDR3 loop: CASSQRDRARSPLHF. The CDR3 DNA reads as TGTGCCAGCAGTCAACGCGACAGGGCGCGGTCACCCCTCCACTTT.

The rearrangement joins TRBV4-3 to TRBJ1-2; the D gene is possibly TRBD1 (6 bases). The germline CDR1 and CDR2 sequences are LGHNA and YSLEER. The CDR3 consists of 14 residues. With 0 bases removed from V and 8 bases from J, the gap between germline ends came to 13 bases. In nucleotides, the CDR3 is TGCGCCAGCAGCCAAGATTTTAAGGGGGACGGCTACACCTTC. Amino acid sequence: CASSQDFKGDGYTF.

The CDR3 bases are TGTGCCTGGAGTGAGGTAGGACGTCAGCCCCAGCATTTT. Amino acids: CAWSEVGRQPQHF. The rearrangement uses TRBV30 and TRBJ1-5; D is unclear. From germline, CDR1 is GTSNPN and CDR2 SVGIG (reference sequence). With 1 base removed from V and 6 bases from J, the gap between germline ends came to 10 bases. This CDR3 has 13 amino acids.

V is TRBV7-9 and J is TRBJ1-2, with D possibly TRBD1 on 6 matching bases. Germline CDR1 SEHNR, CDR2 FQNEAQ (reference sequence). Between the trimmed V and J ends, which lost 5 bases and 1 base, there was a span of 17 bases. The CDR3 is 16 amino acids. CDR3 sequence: CASSLYPARGNYGYTF. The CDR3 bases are TGTGCCAGCAGCCTATACCCCGCCAGGGGTAACTATGGCTACACCTTC.

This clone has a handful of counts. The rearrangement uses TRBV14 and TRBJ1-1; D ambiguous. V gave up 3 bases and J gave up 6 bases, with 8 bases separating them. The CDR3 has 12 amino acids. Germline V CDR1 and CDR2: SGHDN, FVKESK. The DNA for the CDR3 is TGTGCCAGCAGCCACCACGGAGCTGAAGCTTTCTTT. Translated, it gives CASSHHGAEAFF.

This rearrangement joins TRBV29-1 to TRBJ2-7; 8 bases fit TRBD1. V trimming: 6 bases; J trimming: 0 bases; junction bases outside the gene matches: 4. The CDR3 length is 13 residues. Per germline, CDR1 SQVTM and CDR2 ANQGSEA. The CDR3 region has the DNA TGCAGCGTATGGACAGGGAACTCCTACGAGCAGTACTTC. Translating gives CSVWTGNSYEQYF.

This CDR3 reads CASSKWTVTEAFF. CDR3 sequence (DNA): TGTGCCAGCAGCAAGTGGACGGTCACTGAAGCTTTCTTT. The chain uses TRBV13 and TRBJ1-1; D unclear. Trimming took 5 bases from V and 4 from J, leaving 11 bases between them. Germline V gene lookup returns CDR1 PRHDT and CDR2 FYEKMQ (reference sequence). The CDR3 totals 13 residues.

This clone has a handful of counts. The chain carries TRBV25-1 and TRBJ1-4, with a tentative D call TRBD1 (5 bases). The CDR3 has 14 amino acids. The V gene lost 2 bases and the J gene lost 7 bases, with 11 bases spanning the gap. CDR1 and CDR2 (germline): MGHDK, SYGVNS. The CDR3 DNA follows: TGTGCCAGCAGTGAAACGGGGCCTGGTGAAAAACTGTTTTTT. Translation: CASSETGPGEKLFF.

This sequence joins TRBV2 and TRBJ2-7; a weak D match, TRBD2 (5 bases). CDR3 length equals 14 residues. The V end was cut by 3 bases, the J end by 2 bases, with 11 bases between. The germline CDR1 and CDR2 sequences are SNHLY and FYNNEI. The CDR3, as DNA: TGTGCCAGCAGTGAGGTCAGACTAACCTACGAGCAGTACTTC. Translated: CASSEVRLTYEQYF. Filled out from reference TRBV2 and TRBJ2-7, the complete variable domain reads EPEVTQTPSHQVTQMGQEVILRCVPISNHLYFYWYRQILGQKVEFLVSFYNNEISEKSEIFDDQFSVERPDGSNFTLKIRSTKLEDSAMYFCASSEVRLTYEQYFGPGTRLTVT.

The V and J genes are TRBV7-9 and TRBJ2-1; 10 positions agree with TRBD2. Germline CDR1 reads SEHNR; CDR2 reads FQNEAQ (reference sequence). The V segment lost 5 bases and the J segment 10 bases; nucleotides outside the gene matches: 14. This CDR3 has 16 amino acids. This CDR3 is CASSPYGSGGVAEQFF. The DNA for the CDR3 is TGTGCCAGCAGCCCTTATGGCAGCGGGGGGGTAGCGGAGCAGTTCTTC.